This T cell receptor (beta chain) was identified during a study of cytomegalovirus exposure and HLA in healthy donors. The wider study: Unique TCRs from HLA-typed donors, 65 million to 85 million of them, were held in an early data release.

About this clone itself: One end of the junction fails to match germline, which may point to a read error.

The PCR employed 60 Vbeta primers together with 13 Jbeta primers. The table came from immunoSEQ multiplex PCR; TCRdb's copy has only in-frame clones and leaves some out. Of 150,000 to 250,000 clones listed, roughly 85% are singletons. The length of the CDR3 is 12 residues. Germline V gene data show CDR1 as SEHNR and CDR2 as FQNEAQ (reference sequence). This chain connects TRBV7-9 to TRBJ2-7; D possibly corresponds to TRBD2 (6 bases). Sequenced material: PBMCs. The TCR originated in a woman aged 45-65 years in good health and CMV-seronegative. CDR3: CSSSLGSYEQYF. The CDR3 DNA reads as TGTTCCAGCAGCCTCGGGAGCTACGAGCAGTACTTC.